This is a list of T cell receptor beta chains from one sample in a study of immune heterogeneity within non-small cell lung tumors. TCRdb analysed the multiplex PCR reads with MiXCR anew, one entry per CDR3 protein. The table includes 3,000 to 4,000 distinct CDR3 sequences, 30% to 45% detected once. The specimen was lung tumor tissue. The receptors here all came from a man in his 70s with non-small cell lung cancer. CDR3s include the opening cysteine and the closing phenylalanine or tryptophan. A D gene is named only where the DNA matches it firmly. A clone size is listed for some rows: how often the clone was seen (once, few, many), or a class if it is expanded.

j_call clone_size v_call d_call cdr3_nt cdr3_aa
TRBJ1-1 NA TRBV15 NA TGTGCCACCAGCAGAGGGGGCCAGGAGGTACGGGTGGACACTGAAGCTTTCTTT CATSRGGQEVRVDTEAFF
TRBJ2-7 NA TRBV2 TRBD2 TGTGCCAGCAGTTTACGGACTAGTATTTCCTACGAGCAGTACTTC CASSLRTSISYEQYF
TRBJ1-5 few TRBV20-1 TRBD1 TGCAGTGCAAGGACAGGGGGCAGCAATCAGCCCCAGCATTTT CSARTGGSNQPQHF
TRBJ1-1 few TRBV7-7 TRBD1 TGTGCTAGCAGCCTCGACAGGGATACTGAAGCTTTCTTT CASSLDRDTEAFF
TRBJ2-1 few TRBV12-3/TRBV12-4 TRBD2 TGTGCCAGCAGTTTAACTAGCGGGAATGAGCAGTTCTTC CASSLTSGNEQFF
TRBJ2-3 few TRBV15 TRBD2 TGTGCCACCAGCAGAGATTATTCGGGGGGGGCGCGTAATCTATATACGCAGTATTTT CATSRDYSGGARNLYTQYF
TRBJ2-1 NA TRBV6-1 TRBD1 TGTGCCGCTTCTAAGGGACAGGGGAATGATGAGCAGTTCTTC CAASKGQGNDEQFF
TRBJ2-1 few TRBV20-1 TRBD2 TGCAGTGCTAGGGGTCAAACGGGACTAGTCCTTGGCAATGAGCAGTTCTTC CSARGQTGLVLGNEQFF
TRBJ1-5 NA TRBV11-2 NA TGTGCCAGCAGCTATGGACAAAATCAGCCCCAGCATTTT CASSYGQNQPQHF
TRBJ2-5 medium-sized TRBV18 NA TGTGCCAGCTCACCAAACGCGAACCAAGAGACCCAGTACTTC CASSPNANQETQYF
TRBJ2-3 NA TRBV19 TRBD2 TGTGCCAGTGGACTAGCGGGCCACACAGATACGCAGTATTTT CASGLAGHTDTQYF